These T cell receptor beta chains were read from a single sample in a study of regulatory T cells in long-lasting Graves disease. TCRdb recomputed calls from the multiplex PCR reads with MiXCR, one row per CDR3 protein. The sample has under 300,000 distinct CDR3 sequences, about 19% seen once. Source: peripheral blood mononuclear cells (PBMCs), taken at new diagnosis, from a patient treated with antithyroid drugs. The receptors were gathered from a female donor with Graves disease. Each CDR3 is given with its conserved first and last residue. Each record gives: J gene, clone size, V gene, D gene, CDR3 protein, CDR3 DNA. D genes are given only for firm matches. Part of the rows lack a size; the others show once, few, many or a class for expanded clones.

J: TRBJ2-5; size: -; V: TRBV6-2/TRBV6-3; D: -; CDR3: CASTLVSGTSETQYF; DNA: TGTGCCAGCACCCTAGTGAGCGGTACATCGGAGACCCAGTACTTC
J: TRBJ1-3; size: few; V: TRBV6-1; D: -; CDR3: CASSGAGRSLSSGNTIYF; DNA: TGTGCCAGCAGTGGCGCGGGCAGGTCACTTTCATCTGGAAACACCATATATTTT
J: TRBJ2-5; size: many; V: TRBV3-1; D: -; CDR3: CASSQDGGNKETQYF; DNA: TGTGCCAGCAGCCAAGATGGCGGGAACAAAGAGACCCAGTACTTC
J: TRBJ1-5; size: -; V: TRBV18; D: -; CDR3: CASSPEGLSNQPQHF; DNA: TGTGCCAGCTCACCAGAGGGCCTTAGCAATCAGCCCCAGCATTTT
J: TRBJ1-4; size: many; V: TRBV7-2; D: TRBD1; CDR3: CASSLTPTGAGEKLFF; DNA: TGTGCCAGCAGCTTAACACCGACAGGGGCGGGTGAAAAACTGTTTTTT
J: TRBJ2-7; size: many; V: TRBV5-1; D: TRBD1; CDR3: CASSLARQGAYEQYF; DNA: TGCGCCAGCAGCTTGGCTAGACAGGGGGCCTACGAGCAGTACTTC
J: TRBJ1-3; size: few; V: TRBV9; D: -; CDR3: CASSVGGGASGNTIYF; DNA: TGTGCCAGCAGCGTCGGGGGGGGGGCATCTGGAAACACCATATATTTT
J: TRBJ2-5; size: -; V: TRBV2; D: -; CDR3: CASSALGAGQETQYF; DNA: TGTGCCAGCAGTGCCTTGGGGGCGGGCCAAGAGACCCAGTACTTC
J: TRBJ1-2; size: few; V: TRBV29-1; D: TRBD1; CDR3: CSVHRGRYPYGYTF; DNA: TGCAGCGTCCACAGGGGGCGCTACCCCTATGGCTACACCTTC
J: TRBJ2-7; size: many; V: TRBV29-1; D: TRBD1; CDR3: CSVEAGTGYHEQYF; DNA: TGCAGCGTTGAAGCAGGGACAGGGTACCACGAGCAGTACTTC
J: TRBJ2-1; size: many; V: TRBV3-1; D: -; CDR3: CASSQDAWDEQFF; DNA: TGTGCCAGCAGCCAAGATGCGTGGGATGAGCAGTTCTTC
J: TRBJ1-1; size: many; V: TRBV4-3; D: TRBD1; CDR3: CASSLDRGPTEAFF; DNA: TGCGCCAGCAGCCTAGACAGGGGTCCCACTGAAGCTTTCTTT
J: TRBJ2-5; size: many; V: TRBV6-1; D: TRBD1; CDR3: CASRSDRGPETQYF; DNA: TGTGCCAGCAGATCTGACAGGGGGCCTGAGACCCAGTACTTC
J: TRBJ2-3; size: few; V: TRBV20-1; D: TRBD2; CDR3: CSASGTSGLRTDTQYF; DNA: TGCAGTGCTAGCGGGACTAGCGGGCTACGCACAGATACGCAGTATTTT
J: TRBJ2-5; size: many; V: TRBV11-1; D: -; CDR3: CASSFSGQETQYF; DNA: TGTGCCAGCAGCTTTAGCGGACAAGAGACCCAGTACTTC
J: TRBJ1-5; size: few; V: TRBV11-3; D: -; CDR3: CAGLGWGVQPQHF; DNA: TGTGCCGGATTAGGATGGGGTGTTCAGCCCCAGCATTTT
J: TRBJ2-1; size: many; V: TRBV20-1; D: TRBD2; CDR3: CSARVLRLAGVNEQFF; DNA: TGCAGTGCTAGAGTCCTTCGGCTAGCGGGAGTCAATGAGCAGTTCTTC
J: TRBJ2-5; size: few; V: TRBV28; D: TRBD1; CDR3: CASIFPAGTGDQETQYF; DNA: TGTGCCAGCATTTTCCCCGCCGGGACAGGGGACCAAGAGACCCAGTACTTC
J: TRBJ2-3; size: -; V: TRBV6-2/TRBV6-3; D: -; CDR3: CASRKKLNTQYF; DNA: TGTGCCAGCAGGAAGAAGCTAAATACGCAGTATTTT
J: TRBJ1-2; size: few; V: TRBV4-1; D: -; CDR3: CASSPRFTYGYTF; DNA: TGCGCCAGCAGCCCGAGATTTACTTATGGCTACACCTTC
J: TRBJ2-5; size: many; V: TRBV29-1; D: -; CDR3: CSVAVQAQETQYF; DNA: TGCAGCGTTGCAGTGCAGGCTCAAGAGACCCAGTACTTC
J: TRBJ1-2; size: few; V: TRBV19; D: -; CDR3: CASSTGADGYTF; DNA: TGTGCCAGTAGTACAGGGGCAGATGGCTACACCTTC
J: TRBJ1-2; size: -; V: TRBV4-1; D: TRBD1; CDR3: CASSQDSGTVADGYTF; DNA: TGCGCCAGCAGCCAAGATTCCGGGACAGTTGCGGATGGCTACACCTTC
J: TRBJ2-3; size: many; V: TRBV12-3/TRBV12-4; D: -; CDR3: CASTTGWGGTDTQYF; DNA: TGTGCCAGCACCACCGGGTGGGGGGGCACAGATACGCAGTATTTT
J: TRBJ2-7; size: many; V: TRBV18; D: -; CDR3: CASSPPSTLYEQYF; DNA: TGTGCCAGCTCACCACCGTCCACCCTCTACGAGCAGTACTTC
J: TRBJ2-1; size: -; V: TRBV7-9; D: -; CDR3: CASSASLNEQFF; DNA: TGTGCCAGCAGCGCTAGCCTTAATGAGCAGTTCTTC
J: TRBJ2-3; size: many; V: TRBV6-5; D: -; CDR3: CASSYRVLDTQYF; DNA: TGTGCCAGCAGTTACAGGGTTTTAGATACGCAGTATTTT
J: TRBJ2-1; size: many; V: TRBV2; D: -; CDR3: CASASMGAVSYNEQFF; DNA: TGTGCCAGCGCCTCAATGGGGGCAGTGTCCTACAATGAGCAGTTCTTC
J: TRBJ2-3; size: many; V: TRBV12-3/TRBV12-4; D: TRBD2; CDR3: CASRGTSGGQWTQYF; DNA: TGTGCCAGCAGGGGGACTAGCGGGGGGCAGTGGACGCAGTATTTT
J: TRBJ2-1; size: -; V: TRBV7-6; D: -; CDR3: CASSAWTYNEQFF; DNA: TGTGCCAGCAGCGCTTGGACCTACAATGAGCAGTTCTTC
J: TRBJ1-6; size: many; V: TRBV10-1; D: -; CDR3: CASSSDFGSPLHF; DNA: TGCGCCAGCAGTTCGGACTTCGGGTCACCCCTCCACTTT
J: TRBJ2-1; size: many; V: TRBV20-1; D: -; CDR3: CSATRLGGSSYNEQFF; DNA: TGCAGTGCTACGAGACTTGGGGGCAGCTCCTACAATGAGCAGTTCTTC
J: TRBJ1-1; size: many; V: TRBV2; D: -; CDR3: CASSDATENTEAFF; DNA: TGTGCCAGCAGTGACGCGACAGAGAACACTGAAGCTTTCTTT
J: TRBJ1-1; size: many; V: TRBV20-1; D: -; CDR3: CSARDLRGSMAEAFF; DNA: TGCAGTGCTAGAGATCTGAGGGGGTCGATGGCTGAAGCTTTCTTT
J: TRBJ1-1; size: many; V: TRBV6-5; D: TRBD1; CDR3: CASSSGQGFTEAFF; DNA: TGTGCCAGCAGTTCGGGACAGGGGTTCACTGAAGCTTTCTTT
J: TRBJ1-2; size: once; V: TRBV28; D: -; CDR3: CASSPTPLKGGYTF; DNA: TGTGCCAGCAGCCCAACCCCCCTAAAAGGTGGCTACACCTTC
J: TRBJ2-3; size: many; V: TRBV12-3/TRBV12-4; D: -; CDR3: CASSSSSTDTQYF; DNA: TGTGCCAGCAGTTCCTCTTCCACAGATACGCAGTATTTT
J: TRBJ2-7; size: many; V: TRBV20-1; D: TRBD2; CDR3: CSAGALAGGLSYEQYF; DNA: TGCAGTGCTGGGGCCCTAGCGGGGGGCTTAAGCTACGAGCAGTACTTC
J: TRBJ1-5; size: few; V: TRBV10-3; D: -; CDR3: CAISDTGNQPQHF; DNA: TGTGCCATCAGTGATACGGGCAATCAGCCCCAGCATTTT
J: TRBJ1-1; size: many; V: TRBV29-1; D: -; CDR3: CSVVRGEAFF; DNA: TGCAGCGTTGTTCGTGGGGAAGCTTTCTTT
J: TRBJ2-7; size: many; V: TRBV29-1; D: -; CDR3: CSVEGLGDEQYF; DNA: TGCAGCGTTGAGGGTCTCGGTGACGAGCAGTACTTC
J: TRBJ1-2; size: few; V: TRBV6-5; D: -; CDR3: CASSYSNGEGCTF; DNA: TGTGCCAGCAGTTACTCGAATGGCGAAGGCTGCACCTTC
J: TRBJ2-7; size: many; V: TRBV20-1; D: TRBD1; CDR3: CSAPGQGGLYEQYF; DNA: TGCAGTGCCCCCGGACAGGGGGGCCTATACGAGCAGTACTTC
J: TRBJ2-7; size: -; V: TRBV28; D: TRBD1; CDR3: CASSWTGIGEQYF; DNA: TGTGCCAGCAGTTGGACAGGGATTGGCGAGCAGTACTTC
J: TRBJ1-5; size: -; V: TRBV7-9; D: -; CDR3: CASSFGTSRNQPQHF; DNA: TGTGCCAGCAGCTTCGGGACATCTCGCAATCAGCCCCAGCATTTT
J: TRBJ2-1; size: many; V: TRBV2; D: TRBD2; CDR3: CASKETSGGASSYNEQFF; DNA: TGTGCCAGCAAGGAGACTAGCGGGGGGGCCAGCTCCTACAATGAGCAGTTCTTC
J: TRBJ2-3; size: many; V: TRBV2; D: TRBD2; CDR3: CASRTSVGDTQYF; DNA: TGTGCCAGCAGGACTAGCGTGGGAGATACGCAGTATTTT
J: TRBJ2-5; size: many; V: TRBV6-2/TRBV6-3; D: -; CDR3: CASTRQDYQETQYF; DNA: TGTGCCAGCACTCGACAGGACTACCAAGAGACCCAGTACTTC
J: TRBJ2-1; size: few; V: TRBV6-2/TRBV6-3; D: TRBD2; CDR3: CASSGPGGVFYNEQFF; DNA: TGTGCCAGCAGTGGACCTGGGGGGGTGTTCTACAATGAGCAGTTCTTC